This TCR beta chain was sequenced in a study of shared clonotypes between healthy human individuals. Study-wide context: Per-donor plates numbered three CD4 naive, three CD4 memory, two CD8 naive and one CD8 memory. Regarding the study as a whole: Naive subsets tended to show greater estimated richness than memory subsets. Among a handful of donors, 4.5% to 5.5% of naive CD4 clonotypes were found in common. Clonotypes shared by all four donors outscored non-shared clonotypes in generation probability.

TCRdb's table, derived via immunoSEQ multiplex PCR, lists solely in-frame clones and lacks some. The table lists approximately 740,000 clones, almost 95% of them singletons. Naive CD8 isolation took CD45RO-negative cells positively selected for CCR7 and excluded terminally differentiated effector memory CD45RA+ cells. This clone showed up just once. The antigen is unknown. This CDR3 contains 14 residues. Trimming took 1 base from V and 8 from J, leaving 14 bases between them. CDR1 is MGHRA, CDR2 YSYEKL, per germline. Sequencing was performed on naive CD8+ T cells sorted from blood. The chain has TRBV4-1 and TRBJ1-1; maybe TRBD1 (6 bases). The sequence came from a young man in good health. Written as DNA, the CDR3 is TGCGCCAGCAGCCAAGCACAGGGCTCTTTGGAAGCTTTCTTT. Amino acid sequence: CASSQAQGSLEAFF.